This TCR beta chain was captured by sequencing in a study of graft-versus-host responses after intestinal transplantation. At the level of the study: Recipients were all induced with anti-thymocyte globulin, then given tacrolimus and steroids for about 3 years.

This CDR3 has 15 amino acids. Germline CDR1 reads SSHAT; CDR2 reads FNYEAQ (reference sequence). This clone was recorded once. Its specificity is not known. An end of the junction does not agree with germline; a read error may underlie this. TCRdb's copy holds only in-frame clones and misses some; the assay was immunoSEQ multiplex PCR. The sample comprises tens of thousands of clones, 75% to 90% of which are singletons, and approximately 18% rests with the top ten. The source material was unstimulated CD8+ T cells sorted from spleen or lymph node cells, sampled before intestinal transplant. The clonotype comes from a human donor who received an intestinal transplant. The rearrangement joins TRBV7-7 to TRBJ2-3; D is unresolved. The CDR3 bases are TGTGCTAGCAGCTTAAGTCCAGATGTTGCTGATACGCAGTATTTT. This sequence encodes CASSLSPDVADTQYF.